This T cell receptor (beta chain) was captured by sequencing in a study of T cell repertoires in cytomegalovirus infection. Study-wide background: Peptides in the study included HLA-C-restricted and HLA-B-restricted CMV epitopes. Matching HLA type, along with CMV infection, was indicated by public TCR beta signatures.

The germline V and J ends were trimmed by 5 bases and 5 bases, with 16 bases remaining between them. Germline CDR1 DFQATT, CDR2 SNEGSKA (reference sequence). The CDR3 loop spans 14 amino acids. This clonotype has a handful of counts. Its antigen is unknown. TCRdb fed the reads into MiXCR, producing one record per CDR3 protein. This sample has hundreds of thousands of distinct CDR3 sequences, with 30% to 40% found just once. The J gene is TRBJ1-5, the V gene TRBV20-1, with a weak D call TRBD1 (5 bases). The TCR comes from a human donor in good health (CMV status not recorded). Some clones in this sample may be carry-over from other donors' samples. Source: cultured PBMCs, taken from culture after CMV antigen stimulation. The CDR3 sequence: CSAQEPGPYQPQHF. The CDR3 bases are TGCAGTGCTCAAGAACCGGGGCCTTATCAGCCCCAGCATTTT.